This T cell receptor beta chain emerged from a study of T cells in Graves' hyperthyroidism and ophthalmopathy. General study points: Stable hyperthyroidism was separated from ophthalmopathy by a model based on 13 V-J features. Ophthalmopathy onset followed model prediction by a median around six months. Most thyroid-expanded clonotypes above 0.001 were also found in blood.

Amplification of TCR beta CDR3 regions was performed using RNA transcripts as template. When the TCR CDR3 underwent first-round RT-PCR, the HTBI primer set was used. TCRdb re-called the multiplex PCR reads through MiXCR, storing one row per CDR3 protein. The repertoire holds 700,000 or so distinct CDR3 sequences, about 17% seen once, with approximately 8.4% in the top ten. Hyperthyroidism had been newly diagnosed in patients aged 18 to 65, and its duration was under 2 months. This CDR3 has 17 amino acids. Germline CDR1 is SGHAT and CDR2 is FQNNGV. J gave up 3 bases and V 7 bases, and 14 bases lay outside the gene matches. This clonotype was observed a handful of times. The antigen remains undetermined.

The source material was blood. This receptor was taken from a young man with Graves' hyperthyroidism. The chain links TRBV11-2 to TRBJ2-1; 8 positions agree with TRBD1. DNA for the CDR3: TGTGCCAGCACCCAATCCCCCCGGGACAGGCACTACAATGAGCAGTTCTTC. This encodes CASTQSPRDRHYNEQFF.